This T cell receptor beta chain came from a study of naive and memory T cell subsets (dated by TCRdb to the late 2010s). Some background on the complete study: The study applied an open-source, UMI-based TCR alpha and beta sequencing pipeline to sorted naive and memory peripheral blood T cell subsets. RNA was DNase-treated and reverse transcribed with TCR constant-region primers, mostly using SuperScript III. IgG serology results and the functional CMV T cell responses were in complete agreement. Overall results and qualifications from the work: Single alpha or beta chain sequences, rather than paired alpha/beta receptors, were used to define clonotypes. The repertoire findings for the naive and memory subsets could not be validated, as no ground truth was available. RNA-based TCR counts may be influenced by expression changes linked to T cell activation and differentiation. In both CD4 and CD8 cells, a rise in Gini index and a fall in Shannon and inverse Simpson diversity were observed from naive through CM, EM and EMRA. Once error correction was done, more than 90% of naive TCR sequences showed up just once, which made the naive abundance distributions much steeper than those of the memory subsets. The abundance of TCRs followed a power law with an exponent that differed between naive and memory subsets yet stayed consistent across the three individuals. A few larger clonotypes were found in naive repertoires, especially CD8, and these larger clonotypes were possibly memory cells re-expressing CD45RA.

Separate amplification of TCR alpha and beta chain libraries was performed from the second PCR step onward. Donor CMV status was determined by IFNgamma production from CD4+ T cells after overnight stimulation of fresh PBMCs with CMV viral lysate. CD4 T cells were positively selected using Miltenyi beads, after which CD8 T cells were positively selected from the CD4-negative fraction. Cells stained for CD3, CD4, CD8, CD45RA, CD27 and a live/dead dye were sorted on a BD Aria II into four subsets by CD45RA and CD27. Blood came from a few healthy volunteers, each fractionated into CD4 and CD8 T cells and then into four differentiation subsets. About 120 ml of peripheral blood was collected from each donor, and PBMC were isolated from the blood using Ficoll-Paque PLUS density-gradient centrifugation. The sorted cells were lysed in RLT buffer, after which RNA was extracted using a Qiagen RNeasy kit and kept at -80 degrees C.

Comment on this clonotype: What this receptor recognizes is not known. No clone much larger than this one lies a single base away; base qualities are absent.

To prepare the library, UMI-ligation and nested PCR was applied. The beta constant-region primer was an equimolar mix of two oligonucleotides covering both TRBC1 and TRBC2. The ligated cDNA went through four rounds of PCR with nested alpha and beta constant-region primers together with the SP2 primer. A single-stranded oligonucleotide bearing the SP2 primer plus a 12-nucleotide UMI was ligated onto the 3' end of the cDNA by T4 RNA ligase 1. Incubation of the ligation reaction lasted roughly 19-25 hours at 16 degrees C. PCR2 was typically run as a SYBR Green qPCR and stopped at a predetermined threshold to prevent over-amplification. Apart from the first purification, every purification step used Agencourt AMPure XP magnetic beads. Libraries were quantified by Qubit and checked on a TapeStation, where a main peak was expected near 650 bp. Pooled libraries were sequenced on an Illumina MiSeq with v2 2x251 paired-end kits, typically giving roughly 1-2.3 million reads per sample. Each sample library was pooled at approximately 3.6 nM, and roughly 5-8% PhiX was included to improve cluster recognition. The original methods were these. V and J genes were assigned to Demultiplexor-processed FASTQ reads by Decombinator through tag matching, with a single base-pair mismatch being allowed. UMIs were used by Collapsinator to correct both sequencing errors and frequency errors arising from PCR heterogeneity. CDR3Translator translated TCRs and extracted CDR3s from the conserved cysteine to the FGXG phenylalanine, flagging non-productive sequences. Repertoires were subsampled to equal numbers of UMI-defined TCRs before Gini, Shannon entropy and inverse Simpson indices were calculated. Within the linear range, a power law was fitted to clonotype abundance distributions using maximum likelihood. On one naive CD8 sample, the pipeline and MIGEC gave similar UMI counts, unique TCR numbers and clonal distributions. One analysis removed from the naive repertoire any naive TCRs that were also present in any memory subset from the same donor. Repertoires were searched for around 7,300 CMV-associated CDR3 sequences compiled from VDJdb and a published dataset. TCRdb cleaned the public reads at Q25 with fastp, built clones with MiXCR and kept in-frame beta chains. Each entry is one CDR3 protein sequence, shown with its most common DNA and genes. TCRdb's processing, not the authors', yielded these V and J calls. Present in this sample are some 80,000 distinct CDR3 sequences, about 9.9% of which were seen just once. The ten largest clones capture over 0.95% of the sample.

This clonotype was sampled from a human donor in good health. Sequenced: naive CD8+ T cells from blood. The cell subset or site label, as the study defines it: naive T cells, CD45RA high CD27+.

The nucleotides read TGTGCCAGCCCTACTCTACCCCGCGAGGGCTACACCTTC. The translation is CASPTLPREGYTF. This chain joins TRBV2 to TRBJ1-2; there is no confident call for the D gene. V and J are truncated by 8 bases and 8 bases respectively, leaving an intervening sequence of 18 bases. Counted from cysteine to phenylalanine, this CDR3 has 13 amino acids. Only the CDR3 region is kept as DNA, spanning 39 bases read in frame from base 1. The germline V gene supplies CDR1 SNHLY and CDR2 FYNNEI. Reference TRBV2 and TRBJ1-2 genes cover what lies past the CDR3, so the full variable domain is EPEVTQTPSHQVTQMGQEVILRCVPISNHLYFYWYRQILGQKVEFLVSFYNNEISEKSEIFDDQFSVERPDGSNFTLKIRSTKLEDSAMYFCASPTLPREGYTFGSGTRLTVV.